The T cell receptor (beta chain) under discussion was sequenced for a study of spatial heterogeneity in lung cancer. Looking at the study overall: On average, each unique TCR and UMI combination appeared more than ten times in raw reads. Study-wide results and caveats: Blood contained ubiquitous expanded tumor TCRs more at resection than at follow-up.

Germline CDR1 reads LNHDA; CDR2 reads SQIVND (reference sequence). There are 15 residues in the CDR3. V was trimmed by 6 bases and J by 6 bases, leaving 15 bases between them. MiXCR, run by TCRdb on the 5' RACE reads, gives a single entry per CDR3 protein. Of 40,000 to 50,000 distinct CDR3 sequences detected, about 10% appear once; the ten largest clones hold about a sixth. The time point here: blood at routine non-recurrence follow-up after resection. Concerning this clonotype: The antigen is undetermined. Just one base apart from a much larger clone, this may be a read error.

The source is a female donor with early-stage non-small cell lung cancer. The gene calls are TRBV19 and TRBJ1-6; tentatively, D is TRBD1 (5 bases). Sample: PBMCs, taken at follow-up. The CDR3 coding sequence is TGTGCCAGTAGCCAAAATACCGGGGGTAATTCACCCCTCCACTTT. Amino acids: CASSQNTGGNSPLHF.